This is a list of T cell receptor beta chains from one sample in a study of cytomegalovirus exposure and HLA in healthy donors. The data were produced by immunoSEQ multiplex PCR, yet TCRdb's version contains in-frame clones alone and is incomplete. The sample carries tens of thousands of clones, around a tenth recorded once. What was sequenced was PBMCs. The receptors come from a man in his 60s in good health and CMV-seropositive. Each CDR3 is given with its conserved first and last residue. D genes are given only for firm matches. A row's size may be missing; if present it is once, few, many or a size class.

cdr3_aa: CASSSRTGGRETQYF; cdr3_nt: TGTGCCAGCAGCAGCCGGACAGGGGGCCGAGAGACCCAGTACTTC; d_call: TRBD1; j_call: TRBJ2-5; v_call: TRBV28; clone_size: NA
cdr3_aa: CASSDIAANEQFF; cdr3_nt: TGTGCCAGCAGTGATATCGCGGCAAATGAGCAGTTCTTC; d_call: NA; j_call: TRBJ2-1; v_call: TRBV6-1; clone_size: NA
cdr3_aa: CASKKGADTEAFF; cdr3_nt: TGTGCCAGCAAGAAAGGGGCGGACACTGAAGCTTTCTTT; d_call: NA; j_call: TRBJ1-1; v_call: TRBV2; clone_size: few
cdr3_aa: CASSQDRWGGPSDTQYF; cdr3_nt: TGCGCCAGCAGCCAAGATCGGTGGGGGGGCCCATCAGATACGCAGTATTTT; d_call: NA; j_call: TRBJ2-3; v_call: TRBV5-1; clone_size: few
cdr3_aa: CASGPGGGNYGYTF; cdr3_nt: TGTGCCTCAGGTCCGGGGGGGGGTAACTATGGCTACACCTTC; d_call: NA; j_call: TRBJ1-2; v_call: TRBV30; clone_size: few
cdr3_aa: CASTSGQASMDQPQHF; cdr3_nt: TGTGCCAGCACCTCCGGACAGGCCAGCATGGATCAGCCCCAGCATTTT; d_call: TRBD1; j_call: TRBJ1-5; v_call: TRBV6-6; clone_size: few
cdr3_aa: CASSPPGSTTGMAFF; cdr3_nt: TGTGCCAGCTCACCACCGGGCAGTACCACTGGAATGGCTTTCTTT; d_call: NA; j_call: TRBJ1-1; v_call: TRBV18; clone_size: NA
cdr3_aa: CASSSTGGADGYTF; cdr3_nt: TGTGCCAGCAGTTCGACAGGGGGCGCGGATGGCTACACCTTC; d_call: TRBD1; j_call: TRBJ1-2; v_call: TRBV27; clone_size: NA
cdr3_aa: CASSTQGGIANYGYTF; cdr3_nt: TGTGCCAGCAGTACACAGGGGGGCATAGCTAACTATGGCTACACCTTC; d_call: TRBD1; j_call: TRBJ1-2; v_call: TRBV6-6; clone_size: NA
cdr3_aa: CASSKQGLNTGELFF; cdr3_nt: TGTGCCAGCAGCAAACAGGGGCTAAACACCGGGGAGCTGTTTTTT; d_call: TRBD1; j_call: TRBJ2-2; v_call: TRBV5-4; clone_size: few
cdr3_aa: CASSVQGSSGNTIYF; cdr3_nt: TGTGCCAGCAGCGTACAGGGCTCCTCTGGAAACACCATATATTTT; d_call: NA; j_call: TRBJ1-3; v_call: TRBV9; clone_size: NA
cdr3_aa: CASSYSRREGRRYF; cdr3_nt: TGTGCCAGCAGTTACTCGAGGCGGGAGGGCCGTAGGTACTTC; d_call: TRBD2; j_call: TRBJ2-7; v_call: TRBV6-5; clone_size: few
cdr3_aa: CASKRGGTDTQYF; cdr3_nt: TGTGCCAGTAAACGTGGAGGCACAGATACGCAGTATTTT; d_call: NA; j_call: TRBJ2-3; v_call: TRBV19; clone_size: few
cdr3_aa: CASSPGLAGSSEQYF; cdr3_nt: TGTGCCAGCTCACCGGGACTAGCGGGGTCCTCCGAGCAGTACTTC; d_call: TRBD2; j_call: TRBJ2-7; v_call: TRBV18; clone_size: few
cdr3_aa: CASSLVGVGYNEQFF; cdr3_nt: TGTGCCAGCAGCTTAGTAGGGGTAGGTTACAATGAGCAGTTCTTC; d_call: NA; j_call: TRBJ2-1; v_call: TRBV7-8; clone_size: NA
cdr3_aa: CSVRESGTGELFF; cdr3_nt: TGCAGCGTCCGGGAGAGTGGGACCGGGGAGCTGTTTTTT; d_call: NA; j_call: TRBJ2-2; v_call: TRBV29-1; clone_size: NA
cdr3_aa: CARSQTYGNTIYF; cdr3_nt: TGTGCCAGAAGTCAAACTTACGGAAACACCATATATTTT; d_call: NA; j_call: TRBJ1-3; v_call: TRBV7-5; clone_size: NA
cdr3_aa: CASGREPGNTQYF; cdr3_nt: TGTGCCAGCGGTCGGGAGCCCGGGAATACGCAGTATTTT; d_call: NA; j_call: TRBJ2-3; v_call: TRBV6-1; clone_size: NA
cdr3_aa: CASSIQRSSEAFF; cdr3_nt: TGTGCCAGTAGTATTCAAAGGTCTAGTGAAGCTTTCTTT; d_call: NA; j_call: TRBJ1-1; v_call: TRBV19; clone_size: NA
cdr3_aa: CAISGGHSRRTDTQYF; cdr3_nt: TGTGCCATCAGTGGGGGACATTCCCGACGCACAGATACGCAGTATTTT; d_call: NA; j_call: TRBJ2-3; v_call: TRBV10-3; clone_size: few
cdr3_aa: CASSESAGSNQPQHF; cdr3_nt: TGTGCCAGCAGTGAGTCGGCAGGAAGCAATCAGCCCCAGCATTTT; d_call: NA; j_call: TRBJ1-5; v_call: TRBV2; clone_size: few
cdr3_aa: CSVGLSGETQYF; cdr3_nt: TGCAGCGTTGGACTGTCGGGAGAGACCCAGTACTTC; d_call: NA; j_call: TRBJ2-5; v_call: TRBV29-1; clone_size: NA
cdr3_aa: CASSFGRAYTGELFF; cdr3_nt: TGTGCCAGCAGTTTTGGCAGGGCTTACACCGGGGAGCTGTTTTTT; d_call: NA; j_call: TRBJ2-2; v_call: TRBV6-5; clone_size: NA
cdr3_aa: CASSLGTSGSYEQYF; cdr3_nt: TGCGCCAGCAGCTTGGGGACTAGCGGGTCCTACGAGCAGTACTTC; d_call: TRBD2; j_call: TRBJ2-7; v_call: TRBV5-1; clone_size: many
cdr3_aa: CASSEGQGASEQYF; cdr3_nt: TGTGCCAGCAGCGAGGGACAGGGGGCCAGCGAGCAGTACTTC; d_call: TRBD1; j_call: TRBJ2-7; v_call: TRBV9; clone_size: few
cdr3_aa: CASSPTGQDTDTQYF; cdr3_nt: TGTGCCAGCAGCCCTACGGGACAGGACACAGATACGCAGTATTTT; d_call: TRBD1; j_call: TRBJ2-3; v_call: TRBV7-9; clone_size: once
cdr3_aa: CASSYSLAGESDTQYF; cdr3_nt: TGTGCCAGCAGTTACTCCCTTGCGGGAGAATCAGATACGCAGTATTTT; d_call: TRBD2; j_call: TRBJ2-3; v_call: TRBV6-6; clone_size: few
cdr3_aa: CASTGQGNNEKLFF; cdr3_nt: TGTGCCAGCACGGGACAGGGCAATAATGAAAAACTGTTTTTT; d_call: TRBD1; j_call: TRBJ1-4; v_call: TRBV2; clone_size: few
cdr3_aa: CASSFPSGRGEEQYF; cdr3_nt: TGTGCCAGCAGCTTTCCTAGCGGGAGGGGAGAAGAGCAGTACTTC; d_call: TRBD2; j_call: TRBJ2-7; v_call: TRBV7-9; clone_size: few
cdr3_aa: CASSDPGGASETQYF; cdr3_nt: TGTGCCAGCAGTGATCCCGGGGGGGCCTCAGAGACCCAGTACTTC; d_call: TRBD2; j_call: TRBJ2-5; v_call: TRBV6-1; clone_size: few
cdr3_aa: CASRVSDKEKLFF; cdr3_nt: TGCGCCAGCAGGGTATCTGACAAAGAAAAACTGTTTTTT; d_call: NA; j_call: TRBJ1-4; v_call: TRBV5-1; clone_size: NA
cdr3_aa: CASSLQVWSEAFF; cdr3_nt: TGCGCCAGCAGCTTACAGGTCTGGAGTGAAGCTTTCTTT; d_call: NA; j_call: TRBJ1-1; v_call: TRBV5-1; clone_size: NA
cdr3_aa: CASSRGGEQFF; cdr3_nt: TGCGCCAGCAGCCGCGGTGGTGAGCAGTTCTTC; d_call: NA; j_call: TRBJ2-1; v_call: TRBV5-1; clone_size: few
cdr3_aa: CAGSQGRNYGYTF; cdr3_nt: TGTGCCGGCAGTCAAGGGAGGAACTATGGCTACACCTTC; d_call: NA; j_call: TRBJ1-2; v_call: TRBV27; clone_size: NA
cdr3_aa: CSVAFSLPPRRANVLTF; cdr3_nt: TGCAGCGTTGCCTTTAGCCTACCTCCCCGGAGGGCCAACGTCCTGACTTTC; d_call: NA; j_call: TRBJ2-6; v_call: TRBV29-1; clone_size: NA
cdr3_aa: CASSYTGTVPYEQYF; cdr3_nt: TGTGCCAGCAGTTACACCGGGACAGTCCCCTACGAGCAGTACTTC; d_call: TRBD1; j_call: TRBJ2-7; v_call: TRBV13; clone_size: few
cdr3_aa: CASSPGQGSDTQYF; cdr3_nt: TGTGCCAGCAGCCCCGGACAGGGTTCAGATACGCAGTATTTT; d_call: TRBD1; j_call: TRBJ2-3; v_call: TRBV14; clone_size: few
cdr3_aa: CSAKTSGGGTDTQYF; cdr3_nt: TGCAGCGCCAAGACTAGCGGGGGTGGAACAGATACGCAGTATTTT; d_call: TRBD2; j_call: TRBJ2-3; v_call: TRBV29-1; clone_size: few
cdr3_aa: CASSLGGTGDYSNQPQHF; cdr3_nt: TGCGCCAGCAGCTTGGGTGGGACAGGCGATTATAGCAATCAGCCCCAGCATTTT; d_call: TRBD1; j_call: TRBJ1-5; v_call: TRBV5-1; clone_size: NA
cdr3_aa: CASSLEGDRGQPQHF; cdr3_nt: TGTGCCAGCAGCTTGGAGGGGGATAGAGGTCAGCCCCAGCATTTT; d_call: NA; j_call: TRBJ1-5; v_call: TRBV5-8; clone_size: few
cdr3_aa: CASRTGGAGLQGEQFF; cdr3_nt: TGTGCCAGCAGAACCGGGGGAGCGGGTCTTCAGGGTGAGCAGTTCTTC; d_call: NA; j_call: TRBJ2-1; v_call: TRBV11-2; clone_size: few
cdr3_aa: CASSQEETSGDGTDTQYF; cdr3_nt: TGCGCCAGCAGCCAAGAGGAGACTAGCGGGGACGGCACAGATACGCAGTATTTT; d_call: TRBD2; j_call: TRBJ2-3; v_call: TRBV4-1; clone_size: few
cdr3_aa: CASSPDRDFHTEAFF; cdr3_nt: TGTGCCAGCAGTCCAGACAGGGATTTTCACACTGAAGCTTTCTTT; d_call: TRBD1; j_call: TRBJ1-1; v_call: TRBV27; clone_size: many
cdr3_aa: CASSKTGEVWETQYF; cdr3_nt: TGTGCCAGCAGCAAGACAGGGGAGGTCTGGGAGACCCAGTACTTC; d_call: TRBD1; j_call: TRBJ2-5; v_call: TRBV6-5; clone_size: few
cdr3_aa: CASSPSTSVYEQYF; cdr3_nt: TGTGCCAGCAGCCCCTCGACTAGCGTCTACGAGCAGTACTTC; d_call: TRBD2; j_call: TRBJ2-7; v_call: TRBV7-2; clone_size: NA
cdr3_aa: CAISESSFNQPQHF; cdr3_nt: TGTGCCATCAGTGAGTCAAGCTTTAATCAGCCCCAGCATTTT; d_call: NA; j_call: TRBJ1-5; v_call: TRBV10-3; clone_size: few
cdr3_aa: CASSGWAQETQYF; cdr3_nt: TGTGCCAGCTCAGGGTGGGCACAAGAGACCCAGTACTTC; d_call: NA; j_call: TRBJ2-5; v_call: TRBV7-9; clone_size: few
cdr3_aa: CSVSQGKVVEAFF; cdr3_nt: TGCAGCGTTTCACAGGGGAAAGTAGTAGAAGCTTTCTTT; d_call: TRBD1; j_call: TRBJ1-1; v_call: TRBV29-1; clone_size: many
cdr3_aa: CASSLTPSYNEQFF; cdr3_nt: TGTGCCAGCAGCTTGACTCCCTCCTACAATGAGCAGTTCTTC; d_call: NA; j_call: TRBJ2-1; v_call: TRBV5-6; clone_size: few
cdr3_aa: CASFRPGTDTQYF; cdr3_nt: TGTGCCAGTTTCCGTCCCGGCACAGATACGCAGTATTTT; d_call: NA; j_call: TRBJ2-3; v_call: TRBV6-1; clone_size: NA
cdr3_aa: CAWGLGANYGYTF; cdr3_nt: TGTGCCTGGGGGTTAGGGGCAAACTATGGCTACACCTTC; d_call: NA; j_call: TRBJ1-2; v_call: TRBV30; clone_size: NA
cdr3_aa: CASREGNEQFF; cdr3_nt: TGCGCCAGCAGGGAGGGCAATGAGCAGTTCTTC; d_call: NA; j_call: TRBJ2-1; v_call: TRBV5-1; clone_size: few